Each of the 9 T cell receptor beta chains below was sequenced from the same sample in a study of Ad26.COV2.S vaccination and SARS-CoV-2 variants. Documented treatment: around 19 received Ad26.COV2.S at low or high dose, single or two shots; 5 received placebo; per-sample allocation not given. Day 63 after the first injection of vaccine or placebo was the sampling time. Profiling relied on immunoSEQ multiplex PCR, and the TCRdb table lists in-frame clones only, not all of them. The data contain around 450,000 clones, nearly 90% of them seen just once; the ten biggest clones take up about 1.5%. The sample consisted of peripheral blood, taken in a trial of Ad26.COV2.S vaccine versus placebo. All receptors derive from a person between 18 and 65 years old who received the Ad26.COV2.S COVID-19 vaccine or a placebo.

This chain joins TRBV2 and TRBJ2-3; the match to TRBD2 covers 14 bases. Germline V gene sequence: CDR1 SNHLY, CDR2 FYNNEI. V shed 6 bases and J 5 bases; nucleotides not matched to a gene: 4. CDR3 length: 15 residues. The CDR3 reads CASRSTSGREDTQYF. CDR3 DNA: TGTGCCAGCAGGTCGACTAGCGGGAGGGAAGATACGCAGTATTTT.

The genes are TRBV3-1 (or the pseudogene TRBV3-2) and TRBJ1-6; the D is unclear. The ends were cut back, 1 base at V and 7 bases at J, with 14 bases in the middle. Looked up from germline, CDR1 is LGHDT and CDR2 is YNNKEL (reference sequence). The CDR3 is 16 amino acids. The CDR3 DNA is TGTGCCAGCAGCCAAGGCCGGCGGGCAAACAATTCACCCCTCCACTTT. It yields the protein CASSQGRRANNSPLHF.

The gene calls are TRBV28 and TRBJ1-2; a possible D gene is TRBD1 (5 bases). This CDR3 has 14 residues. Per the germline V gene, CDR1 is MDHEN and CDR2 is SYDVKM. V lost 4 bases and J 2 bases, leaving 11 bases between the germline ends. CDR3 protein: CASSSGQSNYGYTF. The CDR3 region has the DNA TGTGCCAGCAGTTCCGGACAATCCAACTATGGCTACACCTTC.

This chain joins TRBV5-1 and TRBJ1-4; 9 bases agree with TRBD1. The J segment lost 8 bases and the V segment lost 1 base, leaving 9 bases of the junction unmatched. CDR1 and CDR2 (germline): SGHRS, YFSETQ. There are 16 residues in the CDR3. The CDR3 region is CASSLRVTGGSEKLFF. The CDR3 DNA reads as TGCGCCAGCAGCTTGAGGGTTACAGGGGGCAGCGAAAAACTGTTTTTT.

J is TRBJ1-1 and V is TRBV18; D ambiguous. Trimming took 5 bases from V and 3 from J, leaving 10 bases between them. The CDR3 sequence is 13 residues long. Germline CDR1 KGHSH, CDR2 LQKENI. Here the CDR3 reads CASSSGSYTEAFF. The CDR3 DNA follows: TGTGCCAGCTCATCAGGATCCTACACTGAAGCTTTCTTT. Filled out from reference TRBV18 and TRBJ1-1, the complete variable domain reads NAGVMQNPRHLVRRRGQEARLRCSPMKGHSHVYWYRQLPEEGLKFMVYLQKENIIDESGMPKERFSAEFPKEGPSILRIQQVVRGDSAAYFCASSSGSYTEAFFGQGTRLTVV.

The chain combines TRBV5-1 with TRBJ2-5; no reliable D call. V was trimmed by 2 bases and J by 2 bases, leaving 7 bases between them. There are 13 residues in the CDR3. From germline, CDR1 is SGHRS and CDR2 YFSETQ. The CDR3 region is CASSLNQQETQYF. The CDR3 region has the DNA TGCGCCAGCAGCTTAAACCAGCAAGAGACCCAGTACTTC.

V is TRBV2 and J is TRBJ2-7, with a possible D match to TRBD2 (5 bases). CDR1 is SNHLY, CDR2 FYNNEI, per germline. Between the trimmed V and J ends, which lost 6 bases and 7 bases, there was a span of 16 bases. CDR3 length: 13 residues. In nucleotides, the CDR3 is TGTGCCAGCAGGGACGGGGAAATAGGGGAGCAGTACTTC. It specifies CASRDGEIGEQYF.

V and J are TRBV28 and TRBJ2-3, with D maybe TRBD2 (7 bases). Germline CDR1 and CDR2: MDHEN and SYDVKM. V was pared by 11 bases and J by 6 bases, with 18 bases between. This CDR3 has 13 amino acids. Here the CDR3 reads CAANREGSDTQYF. The CDR3 DNA follows: TGTGCCGCCAACAGGGAGGGCAGCGATACGCAGTATTTT. Looking up the rest from reference TRBV28 and TRBJ2-3 gives the full variable domain: DVKVTQSSRYLVKRTGEKVFLECVQDMDHENMFWYRQDPGLGLRLIYFSYDVKMKEKGDIPEGYSVSREKKERFSLILESASTNQTSMYLCAANREGSDTQYFGPGTRLTVL.

The chain links TRBV6-1 to TRBJ2-2, with TRBD2 identical over 7 bases. The CDR3 is 16 residues long. V was clipped by 0 bases and J by 7 bases; unmatched bases: 8. Germline V gives CDR1 MNHNS, CDR2 SASEGT. The CDR3 loop reads CASSEAVGREVGELFF. The CDR3 DNA sequence: TGTGCCAGCAGTGAAGCTGTTGGCCGGGAGGTCGGGGAGCTGTTTTTT.